Listed below are T cell receptor beta chains from one sample, sequenced in a study of molecular identifiers for immune sequencing clone quantification. TCRdb passed the PCR reads through MiXCR, listing each CDR3 protein once. The sample records 88,000 or so distinct CDR3 sequences, about 21% being singletons. The source material was naive CD8+ T cells from blood, with Jurkat cell RNA spiked in. These receptors all come from a human donor in good health. Some libraries in this study had Jurkat cell RNA spiked in. The CDR3 runs from the conserved cysteine through the conserved F or W. A D gene is named only where the DNA matches it firmly. For some rows the clone size is stated as once, few or many, or as a class when expanded; others skip it.

clone_size: many; v_call: TRBV24-1; d_call: TRBD2; j_call: TRBJ2-7; cdr3_aa: CARNEAGGPPSYEQYF; cdr3_nt: TGTGCCAGGAACGAAGCGGGAGGGCCCCCCTCCTACGAGCAGTACTTC
clone_size: many; v_call: TRBV7-2; d_call: NA; j_call: TRBJ1-4; cdr3_aa: CASRSAGPMEKLFF; cdr3_nt: TGTGCCAGCAGGTCCGCGGGACCGATGGAAAAACTGTTTTTT
clone_size: NA; v_call: TRBV7-2; d_call: NA; j_call: TRBJ2-7; cdr3_aa: CASSFEPKAEQYF; cdr3_nt: TGTGCCAGCAGCTTTGAACCCAAGGCCGAGCAGTACTTC
clone_size: many; v_call: TRBV7-9; d_call: NA; j_call: TRBJ2-5; cdr3_aa: CASSLAGSETQYF; cdr3_nt: TGTGCCAGCAGCTTAGCTGGAAGTGAGACCCAGTACTTC
clone_size: NA; v_call: TRBV19; d_call: NA; j_call: TRBJ2-2; cdr3_aa: CASSPGRRGTGELFF; cdr3_nt: TGTGCCAGTAGTCCGGGACGTCGAGGCACCGGGGAGCTGTTTTTT
clone_size: NA; v_call: TRBV9; d_call: NA; j_call: TRBJ2-3; cdr3_aa: CASSPPEATDTQYF; cdr3_nt: TGTGCCAGCAGTCCCCCGGAGGCGACAGATACGCAGTATTTT
clone_size: many; v_call: TRBV6-2/TRBV6-3; d_call: NA; j_call: TRBJ1-1; cdr3_aa: CASSPSWGPRSEAFF; cdr3_nt: TGTGCCAGCAGTCCCAGTTGGGGCCCAAGGAGTGAAGCTTTCTTT
clone_size: few; v_call: TRBV18; d_call: NA; j_call: TRBJ2-7; cdr3_aa: CASSPRGTSYEQYF; cdr3_nt: TGTGCCAGCTCACCGAGGGGGACCTCCTACGAGCAGTACTTC
clone_size: few; v_call: TRBV7-6; d_call: NA; j_call: TRBJ2-7; cdr3_aa: CASSPGGRYYEQYF; cdr3_nt: TGTGCCAGCAGCCCAGGGGGGAGGTATTACGAGCAGTACTTC
clone_size: NA; v_call: TRBV6-5; d_call: TRBD2; j_call: TRBJ2-1; cdr3_aa: CASSSGGLAGGAYNEQFF; cdr3_nt: TGTGCCAGCAGTTCGGGGGGCCTGGCGGGAGGGGCCTACAATGAGCAGTTCTTC
clone_size: NA; v_call: TRBV9; d_call: NA; j_call: TRBJ2-7; cdr3_aa: CASSVGVLGDEQYF; cdr3_nt: TGTGCCAGCAGCGTAGGGGTCCTCGGAGACGAGCAGTACTTC
clone_size: NA; v_call: TRBV11-2; d_call: NA; j_call: TRBJ2-5; cdr3_aa: CASSFPGQETQYF; cdr3_nt: TGTGCCAGCAGCTTCCCGGGTCAAGAGACCCAGTACTTC
clone_size: NA; v_call: TRBV6-5; d_call: NA; j_call: TRBJ2-1; cdr3_aa: CARNGQAGLFNEQFF; cdr3_nt: TGTGCCAGAAACGGGCAGGCAGGGTTGTTCAATGAGCAGTTCTTC
clone_size: NA; v_call: TRBV3-1; d_call: NA; j_call: TRBJ2-1; cdr3_aa: CASSQYRNGNEQFF; cdr3_nt: TGTGCCAGCAGCCAGTACAGGAACGGCAATGAGCAGTTCTTC
clone_size: NA; v_call: TRBV28; d_call: TRBD2; j_call: TRBJ2-7; cdr3_aa: CASSLSPGLAGGPYEQYF; cdr3_nt: TGTGCCAGCAGTTTATCCCCGGGACTAGCGGGAGGCCCCTACGAGCAGTACTTC
clone_size: NA; v_call: TRBV11-2; d_call: NA; j_call: TRBJ2-2; cdr3_aa: CASSLFFGQDNTGELFF; cdr3_nt: TGTGCCAGCAGCTTATTCTTTGGGCAGGACAACACCGGGGAGCTGTTTTTT
clone_size: many; v_call: TRBV11-2; d_call: TRBD1; j_call: TRBJ2-3; cdr3_aa: CASSSSTTPGQGGADTQYF; cdr3_nt: TGTGCCAGCAGCTCCTCGACCACTCCGGGACAGGGGGGTGCAGATACGCAGTATTTT
clone_size: NA; v_call: TRBV7-9; d_call: TRBD1; j_call: TRBJ1-1; cdr3_aa: CASSKTGTGNTEAFF; cdr3_nt: TGTGCCAGCAGCAAGACCGGGACAGGAAACACTGAAGCTTTCTTT
clone_size: many; v_call: TRBV4-3; d_call: TRBD1; j_call: TRBJ1-5; cdr3_aa: CASSQDYPGGMGQPQHF; cdr3_nt: TGCGCCAGCAGCCAAGATTACCCAGGGGGTATGGGTCAGCCCCAGCATTTT
clone_size: many; v_call: TRBV10-3; d_call: NA; j_call: TRBJ1-2; cdr3_aa: CAISPGQFNYGYTF; cdr3_nt: TGTGCCATCAGTCCCGGACAATTTAACTATGGCTACACCTTC
clone_size: NA; v_call: TRBV7-2; d_call: TRBD1; j_call: TRBJ2-7; cdr3_aa: CASSLEGTVSYEQYF; cdr3_nt: TGTGCCAGCAGCTTAGAGGGGACAGTCTCCTACGAGCAGTACTTC
clone_size: NA; v_call: TRBV5-1; d_call: NA; j_call: TRBJ1-1; cdr3_aa: CASSLPKDSKGTEAFF; cdr3_nt: TGCGCCAGCAGCTTGCCCAAAGACTCCAAAGGGACTGAAGCTTTCTTT
clone_size: many; v_call: TRBV15; d_call: NA; j_call: TRBJ2-3; cdr3_aa: CATSREGLAQGTDTQYF; cdr3_nt: TGTGCCACCAGCAGAGAGGGTTTGGCACAAGGCACAGATACGCAGTATTTT
clone_size: many; v_call: TRBV19; d_call: TRBD1; j_call: TRBJ2-5; cdr3_aa: CASSPTGAVTQYF; cdr3_nt: TGTGCCAGTAGTCCCACAGGGGCGGTGACCCAGTACTTC
clone_size: many; v_call: TRBV7-9; d_call: NA; j_call: TRBJ2-4; cdr3_aa: CASSNRKGSTKNIQYF; cdr3_nt: TGTGCCAGCAGCAATAGGAAGGGGTCGACCAAAAACATTCAGTACTTC
clone_size: many; v_call: TRBV5-5; d_call: TRBD1; j_call: TRBJ2-7; cdr3_aa: CASSIRDRGHEQYF; cdr3_nt: TGTGCCAGCAGCATTCGGGACAGGGGCCACGAGCAGTACTTC
clone_size: NA; v_call: TRBV2; d_call: NA; j_call: TRBJ1-4; cdr3_aa: CASRGLGNEKLFF; cdr3_nt: TGTGCCAGCAGGGGGCTTGGTAATGAAAAACTGTTTTTT
clone_size: NA; v_call: TRBV10-2; d_call: TRBD2; j_call: TRBJ2-2; cdr3_aa: CASSSASGTYTGELFF; cdr3_nt: TGCGCCAGCTCATCGGCTAGCGGGACTTACACCGGGGAGCTGTTTTTT
clone_size: many; v_call: TRBV19; d_call: TRBD1; j_call: TRBJ2-7; cdr3_aa: CASSITGGSYEQYF; cdr3_nt: TGTGCCAGTAGTATAACAGGGGGCTCCTACGAGCAGTACTTC
clone_size: many; v_call: TRBV19; d_call: TRBD1; j_call: TRBJ2-7; cdr3_aa: CASSLTGATYEQYF; cdr3_nt: TGTGCCAGTAGCCTGACAGGGGCAACCTACGAGCAGTACTTC
clone_size: NA; v_call: TRBV19; d_call: TRBD1; j_call: TRBJ2-1; cdr3_aa: CASSIGGRGFLNEQFF; cdr3_nt: TGTGCCAGTAGTATAGGGGGCAGGGGGTTTCTGAATGAGCAGTTCTTC
clone_size: many; v_call: TRBV4-3; d_call: NA; j_call: TRBJ2-7; cdr3_aa: CASSQDDSLGYEQYF; cdr3_nt: TGCGCCAGCAGCCAAGATGACTCCCTGGGGTACGAGCAGTACTTC
clone_size: NA; v_call: TRBV25-1; d_call: NA; j_call: TRBJ2-3; cdr3_aa: CASTAGQTVPDTQYF; cdr3_nt: TGTGCCAGCACTGCAGGACAGACGGTCCCAGATACGCAGTATTTT
clone_size: many; v_call: TRBV4-1; d_call: TRBD2; j_call: TRBJ2-7; cdr3_aa: CASSQGQGLAGEGGYEQYF; cdr3_nt: TGCGCCAGCAGCCAAGGCCAAGGACTAGCGGGGGAGGGGGGCTACGAGCAGTACTTC
clone_size: many; v_call: TRBV5-5; d_call: NA; j_call: TRBJ2-7; cdr3_aa: CASRSDSSYEQYF; cdr3_nt: TGTGCCAGCAGATCGGACAGCTCCTACGAGCAGTACTTC
clone_size: many; v_call: TRBV30; d_call: NA; j_call: TRBJ1-1; cdr3_aa: CAWSVLGGGLTEAFF; cdr3_nt: TGTGCCTGGAGTGTACTGGGGGGAGGACTGACTGAAGCTTTCTTT
clone_size: many; v_call: TRBV6-2/TRBV6-3; d_call: TRBD1; j_call: TRBJ2-3; cdr3_aa: CASSSPRPDRVTDTQYF; cdr3_nt: TGTGCCAGCAGCTCCCCTCGACCTGACAGGGTCACAGATACGCAGTATTTT
clone_size: many; v_call: TRBV12-5; d_call: NA; j_call: TRBJ1-4; cdr3_aa: CASGLPQTNGGVTNEKLFF; cdr3_nt: TGTGCTAGTGGTTTGCCACAAACCAACGGGGGGGTAACTAATGAAAAACTGTTTTTT
clone_size: few; v_call: TRBV6-5; d_call: NA; j_call: TRBJ1-1; cdr3_aa: CASTLGATGTEAFF; cdr3_nt: TGTGCCAGCACGCTAGGGGCCACCGGCACTGAAGCTTTCTTT